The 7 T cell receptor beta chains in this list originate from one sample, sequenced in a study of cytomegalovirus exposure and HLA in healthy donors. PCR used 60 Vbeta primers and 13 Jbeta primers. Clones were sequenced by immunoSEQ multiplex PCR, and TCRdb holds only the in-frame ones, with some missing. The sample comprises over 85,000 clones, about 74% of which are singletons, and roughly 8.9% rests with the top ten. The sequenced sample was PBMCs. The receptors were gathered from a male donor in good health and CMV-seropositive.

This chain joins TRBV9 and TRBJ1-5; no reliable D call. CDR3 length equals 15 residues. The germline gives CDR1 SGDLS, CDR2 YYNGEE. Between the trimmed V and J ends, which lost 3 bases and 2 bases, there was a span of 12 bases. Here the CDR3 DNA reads TGTGCCAGCAGCGAGTCCCCGGTGGGCAATCAGCCCCAGCATTTT. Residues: CASSESPVGNQPQHF.

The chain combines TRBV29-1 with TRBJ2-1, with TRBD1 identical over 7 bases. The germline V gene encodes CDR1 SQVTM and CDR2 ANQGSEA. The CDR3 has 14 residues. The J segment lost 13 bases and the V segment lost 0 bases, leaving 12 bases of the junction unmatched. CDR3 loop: CSVEDPRQGLVQFF. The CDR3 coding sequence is TGCAGCGTTGAAGATCCGAGACAGGGTCTTGTACAGTTCTTC.

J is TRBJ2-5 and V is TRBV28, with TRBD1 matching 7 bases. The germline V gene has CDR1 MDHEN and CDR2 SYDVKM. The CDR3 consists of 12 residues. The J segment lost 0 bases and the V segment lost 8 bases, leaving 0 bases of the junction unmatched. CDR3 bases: TGTGCCAGCGGGACAGACCAAGAGACCCAGTACTTC. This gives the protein CASGTDQETQYF.

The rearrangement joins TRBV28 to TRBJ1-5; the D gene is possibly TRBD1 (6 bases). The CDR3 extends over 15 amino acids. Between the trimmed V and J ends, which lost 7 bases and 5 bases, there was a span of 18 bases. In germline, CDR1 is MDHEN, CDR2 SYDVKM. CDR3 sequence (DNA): TGTGCCAGCACCCGGGACACCACTCTTTATCAGCCCCAGCATTTT. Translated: CASTRDTTLYQPQHF.

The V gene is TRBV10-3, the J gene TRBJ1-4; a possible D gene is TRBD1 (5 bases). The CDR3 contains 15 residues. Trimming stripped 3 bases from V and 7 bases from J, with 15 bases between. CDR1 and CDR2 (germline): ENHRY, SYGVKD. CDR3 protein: CAISDPRQNGEKLFF. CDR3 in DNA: TGTGCCATCAGTGATCCCCGACAGAATGGTGAAAAACTGTTTTTT.

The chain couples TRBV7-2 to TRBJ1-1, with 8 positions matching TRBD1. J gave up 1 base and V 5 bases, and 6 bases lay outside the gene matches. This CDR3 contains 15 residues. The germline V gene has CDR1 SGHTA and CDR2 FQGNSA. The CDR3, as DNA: TGTGCCAGCAGCCAAGGGGACAGGAAGAACACTGAAGCTTTCTTT. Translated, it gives CASSQGDRKNTEAFF.

CDR3 bases: TGTGCCAGCAGCTTATTTTCATACGAGCAGTACTTC. Encoded protein: CASSLFSYEQYF. The V gene is TRBV11-2, the J gene TRBJ2-7; D is uncertain. Germline V gene sequence: CDR1 SGHAT, CDR2 FQNNGV. The V end was cut by 2 bases, the J end by 4 bases, with 6 bases between. The CDR3 runs 12 residues.